This TCR beta chain derives from a study of cytomegalovirus exposure and HLA in healthy donors. Study-level points and caveats: Researchers had no immune exposure information except CMV serostatus available. Clonal expansion, a later analysis showed, was greater in HLA-associated TCR beta chains than in equally common others.

Trimming shortened V by 2 bases and J by 0 bases, and 6 bases separated the two germline ends. The CDR3 sequence is 14 residues long. Germline V CDR1 and CDR2: SGHRS, YFSETQ. Details on this clone: Its antigen is currently unknown.

The study ran its PCR with 60 Vbeta and 13 Jbeta primers. The method was immunoSEQ multiplex PCR; TCRdb's version includes in-frame clones alone and lacks a portion of them. The sample gives roughly 120,000 clones, just under 75% of which show up once; more than 6% is in the top ten. The receptor's source is a man aged 35 to 55 in good health and CMV-seropositive. The sample comprised PBMCs. The gene calls are TRBV5-1 and TRBJ2-1; TRBD2 is a possible D gene (6 bases). This CDR3 is CASSFGGSYNEQFF. The CDR3 DNA is TGCGCCAGCAGCTTCGGGGGCTCCTACAATGAGCAGTTCTTC.